This TCR beta chain was observed in a study of T cells in Graves' hyperthyroidism and ophthalmopathy. Clinical symptoms, serum thyroxine, TRAb, thyroid ultrasound and orbital computed tomography established diagnosis. PBMCs were derived from about 10 ml fresh peripheral blood. The investigators amplified TCR beta CDR3 regions from RNA transcripts. HTBI primers drove first-round RT-PCR of the TCR CDR3. TCRdb fed the multiplex PCR reads into MiXCR, producing one record per CDR3 protein. The sample lists roughly 500,000 distinct CDR3 sequences, approximately 23% occurring once. Sequenced: blood. This clonotype originated in a woman aged 70-85 years with Graves' ophthalmopathy.

This chain's CDR3 is CASSQRRGANTEAFF. DNA for the CDR3: TGTGCCAGCAGCCAGCGTAGGGGGGCGAACACTGAAGCTTTCTTT. This rearrangement joins TRBV3-1 to TRBJ1-1; the D gene is possibly TRBD1 (6 bases). This CDR3 comprises 15 residues. CDR1 LGHDT and CDR2 YNNKEL come from the germline V gene (reference sequence). V lost 3 bases, J lost 1 base, and 12 bases lay in between.